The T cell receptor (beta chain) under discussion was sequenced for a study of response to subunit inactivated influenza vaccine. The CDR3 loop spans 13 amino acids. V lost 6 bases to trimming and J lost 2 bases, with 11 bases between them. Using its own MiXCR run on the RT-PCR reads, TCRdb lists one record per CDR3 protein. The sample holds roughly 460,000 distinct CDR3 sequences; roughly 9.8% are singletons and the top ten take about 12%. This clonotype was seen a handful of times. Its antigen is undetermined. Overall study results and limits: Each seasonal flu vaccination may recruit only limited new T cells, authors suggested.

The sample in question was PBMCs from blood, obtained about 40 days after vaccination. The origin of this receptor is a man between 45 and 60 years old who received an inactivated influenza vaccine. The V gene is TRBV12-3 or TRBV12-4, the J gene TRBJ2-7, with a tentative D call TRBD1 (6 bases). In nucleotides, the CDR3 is TGTGCCAGCAGGGGGGACATAGCCTACGAGCAGTACTTC. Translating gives CASRGDIAYEQYF.